The next 5 T cell receptor beta chains were all read from a single sample in a study of CD8 T cells in Susac syndrome. Random hexamers were used to reverse transcribe roughly 0.5 to 1 ug of RNA. TCRdb re-called the immunoSEQ multiplex PCR reads with MiXCR, one entry per CDR3 protein. The table records 200,000 to 250,000 distinct CDR3 sequences, roughly 96% of them present only once. The sample consisted of CD4+ T cells from PBMCs. Receptors originate from a human donor with multiple sclerosis.

CDR3 region: CATSRDPYGYTF. In nucleotides, the CDR3 is TGTGCCACCAGCAGAGACCCCTATGGCTACACCTTC. The chain couples TRBV15 to TRBJ1-2; D is unresolved. This CDR3 region has 12 residues. Trimming removed 0 bases from V and 4 bases from J, with 3 bases in between. Germline CDR1 LNHNV, CDR2 YYDKDF (reference sequence).

The chain joins TRBV3-1 to TRBJ2-3; a weak D match, TRBD2 (6 bases). The CDR3 has 15 amino acids. The ends were cut back, 1 base at V and 6 bases at J, with 14 bases in the middle. Germline V lookup: CDR1 LGHDT, CDR2 YNNKEL (reference sequence). The CDR3 loop reads CASSQGRLDADTQYF. CDR3 DNA: TGTGCCAGCAGCCAAGGTAGACTAGATGCGGATACGCAGTATTTT.

The chain employs TRBV28 and TRBJ2-3; TRBD1 aligns across 7 bases. The CDR3 is 14 amino acids. The junction had 8 bases not matched to a gene; V was cut back by 7 bases and J by 4 bases. Germline values: CDR1 MDHEN, CDR2 SYDVKM. The DNA for the CDR3 is TGTGCCAGCACCACGGGGACAGTGGCAGATACGCAGTATTTT. Translated: CASTTGTVADTQYF. The full variable domain, rest sourced from reference TRBV28 and TRBJ2-3, is DVKVTQSSRYLVKRTGEKVFLECVQDMDHENMFWYRQDPGLGLRLIYFSYDVKMKEKGDIPEGYSVSREKKERFSLILESASTNQTSMYLCASTTGTVADTQYFGPGTRLTVL.

V usage is TRBV28 and J usage is TRBJ2-7, with 11 nucleotides matching TRBD2. J gave up 7 bases and V 6 bases, and 8 bases lay outside the gene matches. This CDR3 spans 14 amino acids. Germline CDR1 reads MDHEN; CDR2 reads SYDVKM. CDR3 region: CASRTSGTSGEQYF. In nucleotides, the CDR3 is TGTGCCAGCAGGACATCCGGGACTAGCGGAGAGCAGTACTTC.

This clonotype was found a few times. The rearrangement links TRBV7-2 to TRBJ2-1; 8 nucleotides agree with TRBD2. CDR3 length: 16 amino acids. Trimming at V came to 1 base and at J to 4 bases, leaving 6 bases not matched to a gene. Germline assignment: CDR1 SGHTA and CDR2 FQGNSA. Written as DNA, the CDR3 is TGTGCCAGCAGCTTAGGGCTAGCGGGTGGGTACAATGAGCAGTTCTTC. This gives the protein CASSLGLAGGYNEQFF.